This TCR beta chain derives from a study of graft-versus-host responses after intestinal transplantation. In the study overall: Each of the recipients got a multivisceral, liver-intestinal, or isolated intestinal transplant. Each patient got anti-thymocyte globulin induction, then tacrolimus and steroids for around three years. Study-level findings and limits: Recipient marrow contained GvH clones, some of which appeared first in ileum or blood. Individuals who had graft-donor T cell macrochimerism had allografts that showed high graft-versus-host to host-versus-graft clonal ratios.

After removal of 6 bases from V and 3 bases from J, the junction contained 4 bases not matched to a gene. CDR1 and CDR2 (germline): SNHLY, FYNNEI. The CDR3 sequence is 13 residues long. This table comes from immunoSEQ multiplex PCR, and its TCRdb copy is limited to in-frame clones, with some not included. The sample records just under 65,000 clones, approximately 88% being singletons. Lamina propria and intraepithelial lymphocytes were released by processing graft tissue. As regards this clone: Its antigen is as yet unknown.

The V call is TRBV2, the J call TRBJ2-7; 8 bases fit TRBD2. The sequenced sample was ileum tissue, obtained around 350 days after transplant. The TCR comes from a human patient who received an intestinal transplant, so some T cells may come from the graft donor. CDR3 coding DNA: TGTGCCAGCAGGGTTAGCGGGAACTACGAGCAGTACTTC. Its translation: CASRVSGNYEQYF.